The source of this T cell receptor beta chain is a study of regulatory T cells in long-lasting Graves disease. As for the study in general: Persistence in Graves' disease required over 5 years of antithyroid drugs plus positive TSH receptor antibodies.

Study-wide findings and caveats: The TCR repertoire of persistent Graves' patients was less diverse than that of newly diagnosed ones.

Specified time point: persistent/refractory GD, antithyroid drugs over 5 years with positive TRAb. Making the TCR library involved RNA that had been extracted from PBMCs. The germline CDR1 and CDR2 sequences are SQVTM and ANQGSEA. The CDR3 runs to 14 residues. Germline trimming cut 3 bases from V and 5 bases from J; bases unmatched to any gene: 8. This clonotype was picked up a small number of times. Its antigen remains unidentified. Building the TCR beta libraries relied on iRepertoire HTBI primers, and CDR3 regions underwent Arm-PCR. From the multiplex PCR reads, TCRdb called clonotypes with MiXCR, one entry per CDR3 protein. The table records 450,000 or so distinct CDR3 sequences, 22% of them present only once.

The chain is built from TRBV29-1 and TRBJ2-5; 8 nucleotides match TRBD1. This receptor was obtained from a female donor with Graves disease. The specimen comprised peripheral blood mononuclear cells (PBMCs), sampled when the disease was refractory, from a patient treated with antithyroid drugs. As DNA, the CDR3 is TGCAGCGTTGAGAAACAGGGGGGATCGGAGACCCAGTACTTC. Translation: CSVEKQGGSETQYF.